Listed below are T cell receptor beta chains from one sample, sequenced in a study of human T cells and chemical hapten exposure. TCRdb itself ran the RACE reads through MiXCR, one entry per CDR3 protein. The table shows over 35,000 distinct CDR3 sequences, with about 3.7% occurring only once. Sequenced sample: whole blood. These receptors were collected from a human donor in good health. Some clones in this sample may be carry-over from other donors' samples. CDR3s include the opening cysteine and the closing phenylalanine or tryptophan. A D gene is named only where the DNA matches it firmly. A row's size may be missing; if present it is once, few, many or a size class.

v_gene	d_gene	j_gene	abundance	CDR3nt	CDR3aa
TRBV4-2	NA	TRBJ2-3	many	TGTGCCAGCAGCCAAGATATACTAGGCCTCGATACGCAGTATTTT	CASSQDILGLDTQYF
TRBV6-1	NA	TRBJ1-5	many	TGTGCCAGCAAGCCCACCGGGGATAGCAATCAGCCCCAGCATTTT	CASKPTGDSNQPQHF
TRBV28	NA	TRBJ1-2	many	TGTGCCAGCAACCTTTGGGGAGCTAACTATGGCTACACCTTC	CASNLWGANYGYTF
TRBV15	NA	TRBJ2-2	many	TGTGCCACCAGCAGAGATGGATCCGGGGAGCTGTTTTTT	CATSRDGSGELFF
TRBV29-1	NA	TRBJ1-2	few	TGCAGCGTTGAATGGGCGGGGGGTTCGGGCTACACCTTC	CSVEWAGGSGYTF
TRBV28	TRBD2	TRBJ2-1	many	TGTGCCAGCAGTCCCCAGGGACTAGCGGGACACTTTGAGCAGTTCTTC	CASSPQGLAGHFEQFF
TRBV6-5	NA	TRBJ2-3	many	TGTGCCAGCCGCTTGGGCGGAAGGTCGCGCACAGATACGCAGTATTTT	CASRLGGRSRTDTQYF
TRBV28	NA	TRBJ2-2	many	TGTGCCAGCAGTTTATGGGACTCAGGGTCCGGGGAGCTGTTTTTT	CASSLWDSGSGELFF
TRBV9	TRBD1	TRBJ2-3	many	TGTGCCAGCAGCGGGGACAGTGGTACGCAGTATTTT	CASSGDSGTQYF
TRBV3-1	NA	TRBJ2-3	many	TGTGCCAGCAGCGCATTCCTACAGCGCACAGATACGCAGTATTTT	CASSAFLQRTDTQYF
TRBV20-1	TRBD2	TRBJ2-2	many	TGCAGTGCTGGAGCGGGAATAATGAACACCGGGGAGCTGTTTTTT	CSAGAGIMNTGELFF
TRBV20-1	NA	TRBJ2-1	many	TGCAGTGGGATTGGGGGATACAATGAGCAGTTCTTC	CSGIGGYNEQFF
TRBV5-1	NA	TRBJ1-1	many	TGCGCCAGCAGCCACGGGACCGGAAACACTGAAGCTTTCTTT	CASSHGTGNTEAFF
TRBV10-3	TRBD2	TRBJ2-3	many	TGTGCCATCAGTGAGGAGGTGATAGCGGGAGACACGCAGTATTTT	CAISEEVIAGDTQYF
TRBV7-2	NA	TRBJ1-4	many	TGTGCCAGCAGCCCAGGTTCAACTAATGAAAAACTGTTTTTT	CASSPGSTNEKLFF
TRBV3-1	NA	TRBJ2-3	many	TGTGCCAGCAGCCAAGACGGTAGCGCGGATACGCAGTATTTT	CASSQDGSADTQYF
TRBV6-5	NA	TRBJ1-5	many	TGTGCCAGCAGTCCGCAGAATAGCAATCAGCCCCAGCATTTT	CASSPQNSNQPQHF
TRBV20-1	TRBD1	TRBJ1-2	NA	TGCAGTGCCACCCCACAGGGGGAAACTGCTAACTATGGCTACACCTTC	CSATPQGETANYGYTF
TRBV7-2	NA	TRBJ1-6	many	TGTGCCAGCAGCTTAGAAAGACCGTATAATTCACCCCTCCACTTT	CASSLERPYNSPLHF
TRBV29-1	NA	TRBJ1-1	NA	TGCAGCGTTGAAGATCACCGAGGGAGGAACACTGAAGCTTTCTTT	CSVEDHRGRNTEAFF
TRBV29-1	TRBD1	TRBJ2-7	NA	TGCAGCGTTTCGGCAGGGGGATTCGACGAGCAGTACTTC	CSVSAGGFDEQYF
TRBV6-2/TRBV6-3	NA	TRBJ2-1	many	TGTGCCAGCACCCAGGACGGCTACAATGAGCAGTTCTTC	CASTQDGYNEQFF
TRBV28	NA	TRBJ1-1	few	TGTGCCAGCAGCGCCCAAGGGATAAGGACTGAAGCTTTCTTT	CASSAQGIRTEAFF
TRBV6-6	TRBD2	TRBJ2-3	many	TGTGCCAGCAGCCCCCTAGCGGGATGGTCCGCAGATACGCAGTATTTT	CASSPLAGWSADTQYF
TRBV14	NA	TRBJ2-3	many	TGTGCCAGCAGCCCGCGACTGGGAGGCACAGATACGCAGTATTTT	CASSPRLGGTDTQYF
TRBV20-1	TRBD2	TRBJ2-1	many	TGCAGTGCTGGTAGCGGGTTCAGCTCCTACAATGAGCAGTTCTTC	CSAGSGFSSYNEQFF
TRBV11-3	NA	TRBJ2-1	medium-sized	TGTGCCAGCAGCCCCGGGTCTGGACGGAATGAGCAGTTCTTC	CASSPGSGRNEQFF
TRBV28	TRBD1	TRBJ1-5	many	TGTGCCAGCAGTCCGACGGACAGGGTTAATCAGCCCCAGCATTTT	CASSPTDRVNQPQHF
TRBV19	NA	TRBJ1-6	few	TGTGCCAGTAGTACATATACTGGCACGAATTCACCCCTCCACTTT	CASSTYTGTNSPLHF
TRBV20-1	NA	TRBJ2-2	many	TGCAGTGCCGGGATAGAAGCAGGCCTGACCTACACCGGGGAGCTGTTTTTT	CSAGIEAGLTYTGELFF
TRBV7-8	NA	TRBJ1-5	many	TGTGCCAGCAGCTTAGGGGCAGCCAGGAGCAATCAGCCCCAGCATTTT	CASSLGAARSNQPQHF
TRBV27	TRBD1	TRBJ2-5	NA	TGTGCCAGCGGTTGGGACAGGGGGGAGACCCAGTACTTC	CASGWDRGETQYF
TRBV7-9	TRBD1	TRBJ1-4	many	TGTGCCAGCAGCACGACAGGGATGTACGAAAAACTGTTTTTT	CASSTTGMYEKLFF
TRBV7-6	NA	TRBJ1-5	many	TGTGCCAGCAGCTTAGCGGCATATCAGCCCCAGCATTTT	CASSLAAYQPQHF
TRBV10-3	NA	TRBJ2-1	many	TGTGCCATCAGTGAGTCGACAGCTACTGAGTTCTTC	CAISESTATEFF
TRBV6-5	NA	TRBJ1-6	many	TGTGCCAGCACAATTTCAGGGGACTCCTATAATTCACCCCTCCACTTT	CASTISGDSYNSPLHF
TRBV29-1	TRBD1	TRBJ2-7	NA	TGCAGCGTTGAAGGGGACAGCGCCGGCGAGCAGTACTTC	CSVEGDSAGEQYF
TRBV5-1	TRBD2	TRBJ2-1	many	TGCGCCAGCAGCGGGGGGGGACTAGCGGGAGTCTACAATGAGCAGTTCTTC	CASSGGGLAGVYNEQFF
TRBV5-1	NA	TRBJ2-1	many	TGCGCCAGCAGCTTGGGGCTAGCGCCGAATGAGCAGTTCTTC	CASSLGLAPNEQFF
TRBV29-1	NA	TRBJ2-4	few	TGCAGCGTTGATGGATACGGGACACCGAAAAACATTCAGTACTTC	CSVDGYGTPKNIQYF
TRBV2	NA	TRBJ2-7	NA	TGTGCCAGCAGTGAAACAACACCCCACTTTGGGGAGCAGTACTTC	CASSETTPHFGEQYF
TRBV12-3/TRBV12-4	TRBD2	TRBJ2-5	many	TGTGCCAGCAGCTCGGGACTAGCACTTGAGACCCAGTACTTC	CASSSGLALETQYF
TRBV29-1	TRBD1	TRBJ2-3	many	TGCAGCGTTGAAGATCGAGGATTGGGACAGCATAATACGCAGTATTTT	CSVEDRGLGQHNTQYF
TRBV7-2	TRBD2	TRBJ2-1	few	TGTGCCAGCAGCCCCGTAGGGACTAGCGGGAGTAGTGAGCAGTTCTTC	CASSPVGTSGSSEQFF
TRBV6-4	NA	TRBJ1-1	many	TGTGCCAGCAAAGACGGACCGAACACTGAAGCTTTCTTT	CASKDGPNTEAFF
TRBV13	NA	TRBJ2-7	NA	TGTGCCAGCTACATCAGGGGCTCCCTCTCCTACGAGCAGTACTTC	CASYIRGSLSYEQYF
TRBV14	NA	TRBJ2-4	many	TGTGCCAGCACGCCAGTTGGAGAGGACATTCAGTACTTC	CASTPVGEDIQYF
TRBV3-1	NA	TRBJ1-5	NA	TGTGCCAGCAGCCAGGGGGGTATCAATCAGCCCCAGCATTTT	CASSQGGINQPQHF
TRBV2	NA	TRBJ1-5	many	TGTGCCAGCAGCAACCCAGGTAAAGGTCAGCCCCAGCATTTT	CASSNPGKGQPQHF
TRBV28	TRBD1	TRBJ1-1	NA	TGTGCCAGCAACGTAGGGACAGGGTTTGTCTCCTTCATGAACACTGAAGCTTTCTTT	CASNVGTGFVSFMNTEAFF
TRBV12-3/TRBV12-4	TRBD1	TRBJ1-1	many	TGTGCCAGCAGGGACGACAGGGGGCGGAAGGACACTGAAGCTTTCTTT	CASRDDRGRKDTEAFF
TRBV5-4	TRBD1	TRBJ2-1	many	TGTGCCAGCAACCAAGACAGGGGTCGATTGTCCTACAATGAGCAGTTCTTC	CASNQDRGRLSYNEQFF
TRBV29-1	NA	TRBJ1-5	many	TGCAGCGTTGTTGAGGGGACGGATCAGCCCCAGCATTTT	CSVVEGTDQPQHF
TRBV11-2	NA	TRBJ2-7	few	TGTGCCAGCAGCTGGGGGACTGACTTCGAGGGCGAGCAGTACTTC	CASSWGTDFEGEQYF